The clone carrying this T cell receptor (beta chain) was seen only a few times. The antigen is undetermined. This entry is derived from a study of beta chain features in type 1 diabetes. General study results and limits: Although PCR might favor shorter templates, it would do so equally in patients and controls. For Type 1 diabetes patients, all four CD4+ subsets carried TCRB CDR3s that were moderately but significantly shorter.

Expressed TCRB transcripts were sequenced because the entire RNA isolate underwent reverse transcription. Sequenced by immunoSEQ multiplex PCR; TCRdb stores in-frame clones only, minus some. The table records under 450,000 clones, approximately 14% of them present only once. With 2 bases clipped from V and 2 bases from J, the junction kept 11 bases outside the gene matches. Germline V lookup: CDR1 GTSNPN, CDR2 SVGIG (reference sequence). The length of the CDR3 is 17 residues. This sequence originates from a man in his thirties or forties in good health. The sample consisted of naive CD4+ T cells from blood. The genes are TRBV30 and TRBJ2-3, with 9 bases lining up with TRBD1. DNA of the CDR3: TGTGCCTGGAGTACCCCCGGACAGGGGCCTGTCACAGATACGCAGTATTTT. Its protein product is CAWSTPGQGPVTDTQYF. Supplemented by reference TRBV30 and TRBJ2-3, the full variable domain reads SQTIHQWPATLVQPVGSPLSLECTVEGTSNPNLYWYRQAAGRGLQLLFYSVGIGQISSEVPQNLSASRPQDRQFILSSKKLLLSDSGFYLCAWSTPGQGPVTDTQYFGPGTRLTVL.